This T cell receptor (beta chain) was obtained from a study of blood T cell repertoires in COVID-19 (dated by TCRdb to 2020 to 2021). With regard to the full study: Samples from collaborators originated in the United States, Italy and Spain and spanned both the acute and convalescent phases of COVID-19. Samples were obtained from the ongoing ImmuneRACE study (first 160 participants) and from over 1,000 subjects provided by 6 global collaborators. The material from the prospective study consisted of cDNA or gDNA derived from T cells, B-cell-depleted T cells, or PBMCs. Where available, HLA class I and class II types were obtained from metadata supplied by the sample provider rather than from assay-based typing. The dataset comprised deeply sampled blood TCRbeta repertoires from subjects exposed to, actively infected with, or recovered from COVID-19. The sample metadata nearly always contained a de-identified subject ID, COVID-19 status, age in years and sex. The repertoires were made available in a free public database intended to serve as a resource for research on the immune response to SARS-CoV-2.

The immunoSEQ Assay, a bias-controlled multiplex PCR, was used to amplify TCRbeta CDR3 regions from genomic DNA. The authors' pipeline ran thus. Within the assay, amplification of reference gene primers was used to estimate how many nucleated cells each sample contained. Sequence reads were collapsed and filtered to measure the absolute abundance of every unique TCRbeta CDR3 rearrangement. For each sample, productive Simpson clonality was calculated as the square root of Simpson's diversity index over productive rearrangements. Drawn from immuneACCESS, this table holds only the in-frame rearrangements with V and J called that TCRdb kept. Clones are partly lost; checked studies trace under half to an unresolved V gene and leave the rest unexplained. Clone size and V and J calls were adopted from that table, with D and trimming inferred from the DNA. The sample profile shows hundreds of thousands of clones; approximately 89% of them were found once. The ten largest clonotypes hold 3.5% to 4.5% of the sample.

Worth noting for this clone: No cognate antigen has been identified for it. No base quality values were provided; no much bigger clone lies one nucleotide off.

Participants in the prospective study were aged about 18 to 100 years, lived in over 20 United States geographic areas, and enrolled through a virtual design. In the prospective study, participants were assigned to cohorts based on the clinical history participants reported in a screening survey and a study questionnaire. Mobile phlebotomists in the prospective study collected whole blood, serum and a nasopharyngeal or oropharyngeal swab from every participant. Prospective study participants could optionally give additional blood draws and questionnaires over a 2-month period. Before DNA extraction, blood samples from the prospective study were shipped at room temperature or frozen. V has 5 bases trimmed and J has 6 bases trimmed; junction bases matching no gene number 12. The CDR3 numbers 15 residues from cysteine through phenylalanine. The only DNA kept is the CDR3, 45 bases in frame from the first base. The germline V gene specifies SGHAT as CDR1 and FQNNGV as CDR2.

What the study reported, not specific to this receptor: Clinical and demographic metadata were provided uncurated, with the amount varying by source and participant.

The V gene is TRBV11-2 and the J gene is TRBJ1-1; the junction holds 7 bases that match TRBD1. The sample consisted of PBMCs or T cells enriched from blood (not recorded which). The clonotype originates from a woman aged 25 to 45 with acute COVID-19. The DNA reads TGTGCCAGCAGCGACCTGACAGGGTTTAGTCCTGAAGCTTTCTTT. Translated, this gives CASSDLTGFSPEAFF.